Below are 19 T cell receptor beta chains sequenced from a single sample in a study of T cell repertoires in cytomegalovirus infection. A single record per CDR3 protein comes from TCRdb applying MiXCR to the reads. The data show 150,000 to 200,000 distinct CDR3 sequences, over 25% seen once. Sequencing was performed on PBMCs. Every receptor here comes from a human donor in good health (CMV status not recorded). Some clones in this sample may be carry-over from other donors' samples.

The V call is TRBV5-4, the J call TRBJ2-7, with 7 bases fitting TRBD1. The CDR3 extends over 14 amino acids. Germline V lookup: CDR1 SGHNT, CDR2 YYREEE (reference sequence). V was clipped by 4 bases and J by 3 bases; unmatched bases: 7. The CDR3 DNA is TGTGCCAGCAGCAGGACAGGTCCCGACTACGAGCAGTACTTC. Translated, it gives CASSRTGPDYEQYF.

This chain uses TRBV7-3 with TRBJ1-1; 8 bases are shared with TRBD1. CDR3 length equals 15 residues. The J segment lost 4 bases and the V segment lost 3 bases, leaving 7 bases of the junction unmatched. Germline values: CDR1 SGHTA, CDR2 FQGTGA. The CDR3 DNA is TGTGCCAGCAGCTTGGCGGACAGGGAAGGCACTGAAGCTTTCTTT. Encoded protein: CASSLADREGTEAFF.

This clonotype was seen a few times. This chain joins TRBV12-3 or TRBV12-4 and TRBJ1-2, with D unresolved. The CDR3 contains 13 residues. V was shortened by 10 bases and J by 8 bases, with 20 bases between the two germline ends. In nucleotides, the CDR3 is TGTGCCACCCGGCGGGAAGCTGCCGGGGGCTACACCTTC. It translates to CATRREAAGGYTF.

V gene TRBV5-4 combines with J gene TRBJ2-2, with a possible D match to TRBD2 (5 bases). This CDR3 region has 16 residues. CDR1 and CDR2 from the germline V gene are SGHNT and YYREEE (reference sequence). Trimming shortened V by 6 bases and J by 1 base, and 16 bases separated the two germline ends. The CDR3 loop reads CASTPSGSKNTGELFF. The DNA for the CDR3 is TGTGCCAGCACCCCGTCGGGGTCGAAGAACACCGGGGAGCTGTTTTTT.

This clonotype was picked up a small number of times. The chain employs TRBV12-3 or TRBV12-4 and TRBJ2-2; 8 bases fit TRBD1. The CDR3 is 16 amino acids. V shed 1 base, J shed 3 bases, and the junction held 4 bases outside the gene matches. The DNA for the CDR3 is TGTGCCAGCAGTTTAGGATTGGGACAGGACACCGGGGAGCTGTTTTTT. This gives the protein CASSLGLGQDTGELFF.

This clonotype was detected many times. The rearrangement uses TRBV7-2 and TRBJ2-3; D remains ambiguous. CDR3 size: 13 residues. CDR1 and CDR2 from the germline V gene are SGHTA and FQGNSA. Trimming removed 4 bases from V and 2 bases from J, with 7 bases in between. DNA for the CDR3: TGTGCCAGCAGCTCGCCGGTCACAGATACGCAGTATTTT. It yields the protein CASSSPVTDTQYF.

The chain links TRBV12-3 or TRBV12-4 to TRBJ2-3, with D perhaps assigned TRBD1 or TRBD2 (5 bases each). V lost 5 bases and J 9 bases, leaving 12 bases between the germline ends. The CDR3 spans 12 residues. CDR3 bases: TGTGCCAGCAGTCCACAGGCGGGCACGCAGTATTTT. Encoded protein: CASSPQAGTQYF.

V usage is TRBV5-1 and J usage is TRBJ2-5, with 8 bases lining up with TRBD1. The J segment lost 4 bases and the V segment lost 0 bases, leaving 5 bases of the junction unmatched. This CDR3 is built from 15 residues. Germline CDR1 and CDR2: SGHRS and YFSETQ. In DNA, the CDR3 is TGCGCCAGCAGCTTGGACAGGGGGAGGAGAGAGACCCAGTACTTC. Protein product: CASSLDRGRRETQYF.

This rearrangement joins TRBV7-2 to TRBJ2-7; a weak D match, TRBD2 (5 bases). Germline V lookup: CDR1 SGHTA, CDR2 FQGNSA. With 0 bases removed from V and 7 bases from J, the gap between germline ends came to 7 bases. This CDR3 is built from 12 residues. The CDR3 bases are TGTGCCAGCAGCTTAGCAGAGGGTGAGCAGTACTTC. Translated: CASSLAEGEQYF. Full variable domain (missing parts from reference TRBV7-2 and TRBJ2-7): GAGVSQSPSNKVTEKGKDVELRCDPISGHTALYWYRQSLGQGLEFLIYFQGNSAPDKSGLPSDRFSAERTGGSVSTLTIQRTQQEDSAVYLCASSLAEGEQYFGPGTRLTVT.

The rearrangement joins TRBV2 to TRBJ1-2; tentatively, D is TRBD1 (5 bases). With 8 bases removed from V and 8 bases from J, the gap between germline ends came to 15 bases. The CDR3 is made up of 12 amino acids. Looked up from germline, CDR1 is SNHLY and CDR2 is FYNNEI. CDR3 sequence: CASRLGSGGYTF. CDR3 DNA: TGTGCCAGCCGTCTGGGGTCAGGGGGCTACACCTTC.

The chain carries TRBV20-1 and TRBJ1-3; perhaps TRBD1 as D (5 bases). CDR1 is DFQATT and CDR2 is SNEGSKA in the germline V gene (reference sequence). V was cut by 4 bases and J by 0 bases, with 13 bases left in between. CDR3 length equals 15 residues. The CDR3 loop reads CSATYPGGSGNTIYF. The CDR3 DNA follows: TGCAGTGCTACTTACCCGGGGGGCTCTGGAAACACCATATATTTT.

This clonotype was observed a few times. The CDR3 nucleotides read TGTGCCAGCAGTCGGACTGAATACTATGGCTACACCTTC. Protein sequence: CASSRTEYYGYTF. The chain couples TRBV6-5 to TRBJ1-2; D not resolved. Germline loops: CDR1 MNHEY, CDR2 SVGAGI. V lost 5 bases to trimming and J lost 3 bases, with 10 bases between them. CDR3 length: 13 amino acids.

The chain couples TRBV7-2 to TRBJ2-5; D uncertain. V lost 3 bases to trimming and J lost 0 bases, with 5 bases between them. This CDR3 comprises 13 residues. Germline V gives CDR1 SGHTA, CDR2 FQGNSA. In nucleotides, the CDR3 is TGTGCCAGCAGCTTTGCGGACCAAGAGACCCAGTACTTC. Its translation is CASSFADQETQYF. The full variable domain, its missing parts supplied by reference TRBV7-2 and TRBJ2-5, is GAGVSQSPSNKVTEKGKDVELRCDPISGHTALYWYRQSLGQGLEFLIYFQGNSAPDKSGLPSDRFSAERTGGSVSTLTIQRTQQEDSAVYLCASSFADQETQYFGPGTRLLVL.

This clonotype is labeled as medium-sized. The V call is TRBV28, the J call TRBJ1-1; D not resolved. Germline-derived CDR1 and CDR2 are MDHEN and SYDVKM. This CDR3 is built from 11 residues. V gave up 6 bases and J gave up 4 bases, with 6 bases separating them. Written as DNA, the CDR3 is TGTGCCAGCAGCCCTCGCACTGAAGCTTTCTTT. The encoded protein is CASSPRTEAFF.

The table lists this clonotype with a few counts. CDR3 region: CASSLDRGRDEQYF. CDR3 coding DNA: TGTGCCAGCAGCTTGGACAGGGGGCGCGACGAGCAGTACTTC. V and J are TRBV5-4 and TRBJ2-7; 9 bases are shared with TRBD1. CDR1 and CDR2 (germline): SGHNT, YYREEE (reference sequence). V lost 0 bases, J lost 5 bases, and 3 bases stayed unmatched. The CDR3 extends over 14 amino acids.

This clonotype showed up many times. The chain couples TRBV7-3 to TRBJ2-1, with a tentative D call TRBD2 (6 bases). The CDR3 is 13 residues long. Deletions cut 3 bases from V and 5 bases from J, with 8 bases between. Germline V gene lookup returns CDR1 SGHTA and CDR2 FQGTGA. In DNA, the CDR3 is TGTGCCAGCAGCTTCACGGGGGACAATGAGCAGTTCTTC. The encoded protein is CASSFTGDNEQFF.

Here the CDR3 DNA reads TGTGCCAGCGGGACAGGGGATGAGCAGTACTTC. The encoded protein is CASGTGDEQYF. V is TRBV2 and J is TRBJ2-7; 10 bases map to TRBD1. Per the germline V gene, CDR1 is SNHLY and CDR2 is FYNNEI. The junction had 2 bases not matched to a gene; V was cut back by 8 bases and J by 7 bases. This CDR3 is 11 amino acids long. Full variable domain (rest looked up from reference TRBV2 and TRBJ2-7): EPEVTQTPSHQVTQMGQEVILRCVPISNHLYFYWYRQILGQKVEFLVSFYNNEISEKSEIFDDQFSVERPDGSNFTLKIRSTKLEDSAMYFCASGTGDEQYFGPGTRLTVT.

This clonotype was detected a few times. V usage is TRBV12-5 and J usage is TRBJ1-2, with TRBD1 identical over 11 bases. Germline V gives CDR1 LGHNT, CDR2 FRNRAP. The CDR3 covers 16 residues. The V gene end was trimmed by 6 bases and the J gene end by 1 base; junction bases not matched to a gene: 7. CDR3 loop: CASGRDRGTRNYGYTF. CDR3 in DNA: TGTGCTAGTGGGAGGGACAGGGGGACACGTAACTATGGCTACACCTTC.

J is TRBJ1-2 and V is TRBV2; D is ambiguous. CDR3 size: 13 residues. Germline CDR1 reads SNHLY; CDR2 reads FYNNEI. V lost 4 bases and J lost 2, with 8 bases in between. The CDR3: CASSGGRNYGYTF. DNA of the CDR3: TGTGCCAGCAGTGGCGGAAGGAACTATGGCTACACCTTC.